These 21 T cell receptor beta chains came from one sample sequenced in a study of a mutant IDH1 vaccine in newly diagnosed glioma. The antigens these receptors bind are not known. Assay: immunoSEQ multiplex PCR; the TCRdb copy retains only in-frame clones and omits some. The sample includes 82,000 or so clones, 75% to 85% of them seen just once. Noted time point: week 23, last vaccination. The content of each vaccine dose was 300 ug of mutant IDH1 20-mer peptide, and topical imiquimod accompanied it. The sample consisted of PBMCs, taken from a glioma patient whose treatment included an IDH1 peptide vaccine. The receptors come from a man aged 25-45 years with glioma. Some clones in this sample may be carry-over from other donors' samples.

CDR3 amino acids: CASSQYGAGRDGYTF. The CDR3 DNA reads as TGTGCCAGCAGCCAATACGGGGCAGGCCGGGATGGCTACACCTTC. J is TRBJ1-2 and V is TRBV16; D may be TRBD1 (5 bases). This CDR3 has 15 amino acids. From germline, CDR1 is KGHSY and CDR2 FQNENV. V was trimmed by 1 base and J by 6 bases, leaving 15 bases between them.

The chain couples TRBV30 to TRBJ1-2; TRBD1 might be the D (5 bases). Trimming left V 2 bases short and J 6 bases short, with 10 bases between. This CDR3 has 12 residues. Germline V gene lookup returns CDR1 GTSNPN and CDR2 SVGIG (reference sequence). CDR3 in amino acids: CAWSSRDDGYTF. The CDR3 DNA reads as TGTGCCTGGAGTTCCAGGGACGATGGCTACACCTTC.

The rearrangement uses TRBV27 and TRBJ2-5; the match to TRBD1 covers 7 bases. The CDR3 sequence is 14 residues long. Germline CDR1 reads MNHEY; CDR2 reads SMNVEV (reference sequence). With V trimmed by 6 bases and J by 5 bases, 9 bases remained unmatched. The CDR3 nucleotides read TGTGCCAGCAGAACCATGACAGGGCTCGAGACCCAGTACTTC. It specifies CASRTMTGLETQYF.

CDR3 nucleotides: TGTGCCACCACTATAGGACAGGGGGGGGATGAGCAGTTCTTC. Encoded protein: CATTIGQGGDEQFF. The chain has TRBV28 and TRBJ2-1, with 10 bases identical to TRBD1. The germline gives CDR1 MDHEN, CDR2 SYDVKM. The CDR3 is 14 amino acids. Unmatched junction bases numbered 11, after V lost 10 bases and J lost 8 bases.

The chain recombines TRBV5-1 with TRBJ2-1; 10 nucleotides agree with TRBD2. Germline V gives CDR1 SGHRS, CDR2 YFSETQ. CDR3 length equals 14 residues. V dropped 3 bases and J dropped 10; count of bases not matched to a gene: 7. The CDR3 is CASSSSGGAREQFF. CDR3 coding DNA: TGCGCCAGCAGCTCCAGCGGGGGGGCCAGAGAGCAGTTCTTC.

This chain connects TRBV6-1 to TRBJ2-1; D is perhaps TRBD1 (6 bases). In germline, CDR1 is MNHNS, CDR2 SASEGT. This CDR3 has 14 residues. V gave up 5 bases and J gave up 4 bases, with 12 bases separating them. In DNA form, the CDR3 reads TGTGCCAGCAGTTCCGGGACAAAGTACAATGAGCAGTTCTTC. Amino acid sequence: CASSSGTKYNEQFF.

The chain is built from TRBV15 and TRBJ2-5; the D call may be TRBD1 or TRBD2 (5 bases each). Matching the DNA end better, TRBJ2-7 makes the J call doubtful. Germline assignment: CDR1 LNHNV and CDR2 YYDKDF (reference sequence). CDR3 size: 15 residues. The CDR3 DNA reads as TGTGCCACCAGCAGACTAAGGGACGGCTTCTACGAGCAGTACTTC. It yields the protein CATSRLRDGFYEQYF.

The chain links TRBV28 to TRBJ2-2; TRBD1 aligns across 7 bases. The J segment lost 6 bases and the V segment lost 2 bases, leaving 6 bases of the junction unmatched. Germline CDR1 and CDR2: MDHEN and SYDVKM. The CDR3 has 15 amino acids. In DNA, the CDR3 is TGTGCCAGCAGTTTAGTAGGGGGCAACGCCGGGGAGCTGTTTTTT. Amino acids: CASSLVGGNAGELFF.

This chain joins TRBV19 and TRBJ1-1, with 9 bases lining up with TRBD1. The CDR3 spans 15 residues. J gave up 4 bases and V 7 bases, and 10 bases lay outside the gene matches. The germline V gene encodes CDR1 LNHDA and CDR2 SQIVND (reference sequence). The CDR3 nucleotides are TGTGCCAGTACCAGGACAGGGGCCATAGGCACTGAAGCTTTCTTT. Translation gives CASTRTGAIGTEAFF.

V is TRBV28 and J is TRBJ2-1; D is unclear. The CDR3 is made up of 12 amino acids. Deletions cut 2 bases from V and 7 bases from J, with 6 bases between. Germline-derived CDR1 and CDR2 are MDHEN and SYDVKM. The CDR3 sequence is CASSLISNEQFF. The DNA of the CDR3 is TGTGCCAGCAGTTTAATCAGTAATGAGCAGTTCTTC.

The chain has TRBV7-9 and TRBJ2-7; D unresolved. Per germline, CDR1 SEHNR and CDR2 FQNEAQ (reference sequence). The V and J ends lost 5 bases and 5 bases respectively, with 19 bases between them. The CDR3 length is 15 residues. For the CDR3, the DNA is TGTGCCAGCAGCCCCGAAGGGTCTAATCAACACGAGCAGTACTTC. Its protein product is CASSPEGSNQHEQYF.

This clone was seen a single time. This chain links TRBV6-5 with TRBJ1-1; tentative D call: TRBD1 (6 bases). Germline loops: CDR1 MNHEY, CDR2 SVGAGI. The CDR3 is 12 residues long. With 6 bases removed from V and 5 bases from J, the gap between germline ends came to 10 bases. CDR3 sequence reads: CASREGGTEAFF. In nucleotides, the CDR3 is TGTGCCAGCAGAGAAGGGGGGACTGAAGCTTTCTTT.

The gene calls are TRBV2 and TRBJ2-7; 8 bases map to TRBD1. Germline V lookup: CDR1 SNHLY, CDR2 FYNNEI. The CDR3 runs to 14 residues. Trimming took 4 bases from V and 2 from J; bases not matched to a gene: 4. CDR3 residues: CASSGTGSPYEQYF. CDR3 DNA: TGTGCCAGCAGTGGGACAGGGTCCCCCTACGAGCAGTACTTC.

The chain has TRBV11-2 and TRBJ1-2, with no clear D. Germline-derived CDR1 and CDR2 are SGHAT and FQNNGV. V was cut by 3 bases and J by 6 bases, with 14 bases left in between. The CDR3 totals 14 residues. CDR3 amino acids: CASSFLPLVDGYTF. The CDR3 nucleotides read TGTGCCAGCAGCTTCCTTCCCCTCGTGGATGGCTACACCTTC.

The chain links TRBV5-1 to TRBJ1-2; maybe TRBD1 (5 bases). The germline gives CDR1 SGHRS, CDR2 YFSETQ. The CDR3 extends over 14 amino acids. V was cut by 4 bases and J by 5 bases, with 15 bases left in between. The CDR3 sequence: CASSPGGMTYGYTF. CDR3 DNA sequence: TGCGCCAGCAGCCCCGGGGGGATGACGTATGGCTACACCTTC.

This rearrangement joins TRBV5-1 to TRBJ1-6; weak D call: TRBD1 (6 bases). The CDR3 runs 14 residues. CDR1 and CDR2 from the germline V gene are SGHRS and YFSETQ. The ends were cut back, 2 bases at V and 4 bases at J, with 7 bases in the middle. Here the CDR3 DNA reads TGCGCCAGCAGCTTCGGACAGTATAATTCACCCCTCCACTTT. This encodes CASSFGQYNSPLHF.

V and J are TRBV28 and TRBJ1-5; 7 bases agree with TRBD1. V was pared by 2 bases and J by 0 bases, with 13 bases of the junction left unmatched. Germline CDR1 reads MDHEN; CDR2 reads SYDVKM. The length of the CDR3 is 19 residues. The CDR3 bases are TGTGCCAGCAGTTTAAGTTGGAATACCCAGGGGGATAGCAATCAGCCCCAGCATTTT. Protein product: CASSLSWNTQGDSNQPQHF.

This clone occurred a few times. This rearrangement joins TRBV25-1 to TRBJ1-5; 7 bases match TRBD1. The germline V gene has CDR1 MGHDK and CDR2 SYGVNS. The CDR3 contains 14 residues. V lost 4 bases, J lost 5 bases, and 5 bases stayed unmatched. The CDR3 DNA sequence: TGTGCCAGCAGTGTCGGGACAGATTATCAGCCCCAGCATTTT. Amino acid sequence: CASSVGTDYQPQHF.

The chain recombines TRBV15 with TRBJ1-5, with D perhaps matching TRBD1 (6 bases). The V end lost 3 bases, the J end lost 6 bases, and 9 bases lay between the germline ends. CDR3 length: 13 amino acids. In germline, CDR1 is LNHNV, CDR2 YYDKDF (reference sequence). This chain's CDR3 is CATSSRGGQPQHF. The CDR3, as DNA: TGTGCCACCAGCAGCAGGGGCGGTCAGCCCCAGCATTTT.

This chain uses TRBV7-8 with TRBJ2-2; 12 bases align to TRBD2. The V segment lost 5 bases and the J segment 1 base; nucleotides outside the gene matches: 8. CDR1 is SGHVS, CDR2 FQNEAQ, per germline. This CDR3 is built from 18 residues. CDR3 protein: CASSPTWTSGMNTGELFF. In DNA form, the CDR3 reads TGTGCCAGCAGCCCTACCTGGACTAGCGGGATGAACACCGGGGAGCTGTTTTTT. The full variable domain, completed using reference TRBV7-8 and TRBJ2-2, is GAGVSQSPRYKVAKRGQDVALRCDPISGHVSLFWYQQALGQGPEFLTYFQNEAQLDKSGLPSDRFFAERPEGSVSTLKIQRTQQEDSAVYLCASSPTWTSGMNTGELFFGEGSRLTVL.

This rearrangement joins TRBV4-3 to TRBJ1-5; TRBD1 matches 10 bases. Germline values: CDR1 LGHNA, CDR2 YSLEER. V lost 4 bases, J lost 8 bases, and 8 bases stayed unmatched. CDR3 length equals 15 residues. The CDR3 reads CASSPGTGDREPQHF. CDR3 DNA: TGCGCCAGCAGCCCAGGGACAGGGGACAGGGAGCCCCAGCATTTT.